This T cell receptor (beta chain) came from a study of T cell repertoires in cytomegalovirus infection. Overall study: Signatures in public TCR beta sequences pointed to both CMV infection and matching HLA type.

Whole-study findings and limits: Ex vivo responses were dominated by HLA-C-restricted CMV-specific TCR beta clonotypes.

In the case of this clonotype: Antigen specificity is unknown.

TCRdb independently ran MiXCR on the reads; one entry per CDR3 protein. The sample has roughly 230,000 distinct CDR3 sequences, more than 9% seen once; the top ten hold 1.6%. The CDR3 is made up of 15 amino acids. CDR1 is SEHNR, CDR2 FQNEAQ, per germline (reference sequence). V shed 5 bases and J shed 0 bases, with 11 bases lying between them. The specimen sequenced was PBMCs. The chain joins TRBV7-9 to TRBJ2-1; no clear D gene. This TCR derives from a human donor in good health (CMV status not recorded). Some clones in this sample may be carry-over from other donors' samples. The CDR3 region is CASSPSESSYNEQFF. The DNA of the CDR3 is TGTGCCAGCAGCCCTTCGGAGAGCTCCTACAATGAGCAGTTCTTC.